Below are 22 T cell receptor beta chains sequenced from a single sample in a study of cytomegalovirus exposure and HLA in healthy donors. The study ran its PCR with 60 Vbeta and 13 Jbeta primers. Libraries were prepared by immunoSEQ multiplex PCR; TCRdb keeps only in-frame clonotypes and omits some of them. The top ten hold roughly 1.4% of the sample, which has approximately 200,000 clones, 75% to 85% seen once. Sequenced sample: PBMCs. The receptors were gathered from a girl aged 5-17 years in good health and CMV-seropositive.

This rearrangement joins TRBV5-6 to TRBJ2-3; 10 bases fit TRBD1. There are 16 residues in the CDR3. Germline CDR1 and CDR2: SGHDT and YYEEEE. Trimming at V came to 4 bases and at J to 3 bases, leaving 8 bases not matched to a gene. For the CDR3, the DNA is TGTGCCAGCAGCCCGACAGGGGGCAATGGGACAGATACGCAGTATTTT. The encoded protein is CASSPTGGNGTDTQYF.

The DNA for the CDR3 is TGTGCCAGCAGTCCCCGGGACAGGGGGTCCAATGAGCAGTTCTTC. Translated, it gives CASSPRDRGSNEQFF. This chain connects TRBV6-6 to TRBJ2-1; 11 bases agree with TRBD1. The CDR3 extends over 15 amino acids. Per germline, CDR1 MNHNY and CDR2 SVGAGI (reference sequence). V trimming: 5 bases; J trimming: 6 bases; junction bases outside the gene matches: 6.

This clone was counted a single time. The chain recombines TRBV11-2 with TRBJ2-3, with D possibly being TRBD2 (7 bases). CDR1 is SGHAT and CDR2 is FQNNGV in the germline V gene. The CDR3 has 15 amino acids. V dropped 1 base and J dropped 4 bases, with 12 bases sitting between them. Written as DNA, the CDR3 is TGTGCCAGCAGCTTAGGAGGGGGGGCCGCAGATACGCAGTATTTT. Protein product: CASSLGGGAADTQYF.

The chain is built from TRBV10-2 and TRBJ1-2, with D tentatively TRBD1 (6 bases). The CDR3 spans 14 residues. V lost 0 bases, J lost 8 bases, and 13 bases lay in between. The germline gives CDR1 WSHSY, CDR2 SAAADI. The CDR3 DNA reads as TGCGCCAGCAGTGAGTCTAGGACAGCCAAAGGCTACACCTTC. This gives the protein CASSESRTAKGYTF.

The chain recombines TRBV6-1 with TRBJ2-1, with 12 bases that match TRBD2. V lost 4 bases and J lost 8; bases outside the gene matches: 6. The CDR3 is 15 amino acids. Germline CDR1 reads MNHNS; CDR2 reads SASEGT. This CDR3 reads CASSVSSGGAYEQFF. The CDR3 DNA reads as TGTGCCAGCAGTGTATCTAGCGGGGGGGCCTATGAGCAGTTCTTC.

The rearrangement joins TRBV6-5 to TRBJ1-1, with D perhaps TRBD1 (5 bases). Trimming stripped 5 bases from V and 7 bases from J, with 14 bases between. The CDR3 spans 13 residues. The germline V gene encodes CDR1 MNHEY and CDR2 SVGAGI. The CDR3 here is CASSPTGASEAFF. DNA for the CDR3: TGTGCCAGCAGTCCAACTGGGGCAAGTGAAGCTTTCTTT.

The chain combines TRBV18 with TRBJ1-4, with 8 bases that match TRBD1. Trimming at V came to 3 bases and at J to 7 bases, leaving 7 bases not matched to a gene. This CDR3 region has 15 residues. Germline CDR1 is KGHSH and CDR2 is LQKENI. DNA for the CDR3: TGTGCCAGCTCACCTTCAGGGGGCTCTGGTGAAAAACTGTTTTTT. This codes for CASSPSGGSGEKLFF.

The chain links TRBV11-2 to TRBJ1-1; tentatively, D is TRBD1 (5 bases). The CDR3 is made up of 12 amino acids. Per germline, CDR1 SGHAT and CDR2 FQNNGV. Trimming cost V 6 bases and J 2 bases, with 7 bases left between them. The CDR3 protein is CASRGENTEAFF. CDR3 DNA sequence: TGTGCCAGCAGAGGGGAAAACACTGAAGCTTTCTTT.

This clone came up a few times. The chain has TRBV29-1 and TRBJ2-3, with D unresolved. Trimming removed 5 bases from V and 0 bases from J, with 9 bases in between. The CDR3 has 13 amino acids. Germline V CDR1 and CDR2: SQVTM, ANQGSEA. The CDR3 DNA reads as TGCAGCGTTCGCGTTACTAGCACAGATACGCAGTATTTT. Translating gives CSVRVTSTDTQYF.

A few counts support this clone. This chain joins TRBV6-1 and TRBJ2-1; TRBD2 might be the D (5 bases). The germline V and J ends were trimmed by 7 bases and 5 bases, with 15 bases remaining between them. The CDR3 extends over 14 amino acids. Germline-derived CDR1 and CDR2 are MNHNS and SASEGT. The CDR3 region has the DNA TGTGCCAGCATTAAAAGCGGTTTCGACAATGAGCAGTTCTTC. This translates into CASIKSGFDNEQFF.

V is TRBV30 and J is TRBJ1-1, with D perhaps TRBD1 (6 bases). CDR1 GTSNPN and CDR2 SVGIG come from the germline V gene (reference sequence). The CDR3 consists of 13 residues. Trimming shortened V by 7 bases and J by 4 bases, and 16 bases separated the two germline ends. Written as DNA, the CDR3 is TGTGCCTTCTCCCGGAGGGGGGGCACTGAAGCTTTCTTT. It encodes CAFSRRGGTEAFF.

The chain has TRBV4-3 and TRBJ1-5; 7 positions agree with TRBD1. The CDR3 is 17 residues long. Germline V gene lookup returns CDR1 LGHNA and CDR2 YSLEER. V lost 0 bases, J lost 7 bases, and 12 bases stayed unmatched. The CDR3 DNA follows: TGCGCCAGCAGCCAAGACCTTATTACAGGGGTCAGGCAGCCCCAGCATTTT. It encodes CASSQDLITGVRQPQHF.

The chain is built from TRBV4-2 and TRBJ2-1; D is possibly TRBD2 (5 bases). Trimming took off 4 bases at V and 0 bases at J, with 13 bases between the two ends. CDR1 is LGHNA, CDR2 YNFKEQ, per germline. The CDR3 has 16 residues. CDR3 residues: CASSPDPGSSYNEQFF. DNA for the CDR3: TGTGCCAGCAGCCCAGACCCGGGGAGCTCCTACAATGAGCAGTTCTTC.

This clone was counted between two and nine times. The chain carries TRBV4-3 and TRBJ2-7; D unclear. CDR3 size: 16 residues. The V end was cut by 0 bases, the J end by 0 bases, with 12 bases between. The germline V gene encodes CDR1 LGHNA and CDR2 YSLEER. In DNA, the CDR3 is TGCGCCAGCAGCCAAGATATAGCTTTAAGCTCCTACGAGCAGTACTTC. Protein product: CASSQDIALSSYEQYF.

The rearrangement uses TRBV7-9 and TRBJ1-4; tentative D call: TRBD1 (6 bases). Germline V gene data show CDR1 as SEHNR and CDR2 as FQNEAQ (reference sequence). The CDR3 is made up of 17 amino acids. The V and J ends lost 3 bases and 0 bases respectively, with 14 bases between them. The DNA of the CDR3 is TGTGCCAGCAGCTTGCCGGGACACCATGCAACTAATGAAAAACTGTTTTTT. This encodes CASSLPGHHATNEKLFF.

V and J are TRBV7-2 and TRBJ2-5, with TRBD2 as a possible D gene (6 bases). The CDR3 has 15 residues. CDR1 and CDR2 (germline): SGHTA, FQGNSA. V was clipped by 3 bases and J by 4 bases, with 15 bases between them. This CDR3 is CASSFSGGTGETQYF. The CDR3 DNA reads TGTGCCAGCAGCTTTTCCGGGGGTACTGGAGAGACCCAGTACTTC.

A word on this clone: Within the sample, other DNA sequences also encode this same CDR3. J is TRBJ2-7 and V is TRBV29-1; 7 bases are shared with TRBD1. This CDR3 is built from 12 residues. Trimming took 5 bases from V and 2 from J; bases not matched to a gene: 3. Germline V gene data show CDR1 as SQVTM and CDR2 as ANQGSEA. The CDR3 DNA follows: TGCAGCGTTATTGGGACAGCCTACGAGCAGTACTTC. Its protein is CSVIGTAYEQYF.

The rearrangement joins TRBV27 to TRBJ2-3; D might be TRBD1 (6 bases). V dropped 5 bases and J dropped 4 bases, with 16 bases sitting between them. The CDR3 covers 15 residues. Germline values: CDR1 MNHEY, CDR2 SMNVEV (reference sequence). The CDR3: CASSPQGIRADTQYF. Here the CDR3 DNA reads TGTGCCAGCAGTCCACAGGGTATTAGGGCAGATACGCAGTATTTT.

This chain joins TRBV7-2 and TRBJ1-5, with TRBD1 matching 7 bases. Unmatched junction bases numbered 3, after V lost 9 bases and J lost 4 bases. The CDR3 spans 12 residues. The germline V gene encodes CDR1 SGHTA and CDR2 FQGNSA. CDR3 sequence reads: CASRQGNQPQHF. CDR3 coding DNA: TGTGCCAGTCGACAGGGAAATCAGCCCCAGCATTTT.

The J gene is TRBJ1-6, the V gene TRBV6-5; 8 bases map to TRBD1. The CDR3 length is 14 residues. From germline, CDR1 is MNHEY and CDR2 SVGAGI. V shed 6 bases, J shed 4 bases, and the junction held 2 bases outside the gene matches. The CDR3 spells CASSRTGYNSPLHF. The DNA of the CDR3 is TGTGCCAGCAGCAGGACAGGGTATAATTCACCCCTCCACTTT.

The gene calls are TRBV5-1 and TRBJ2-2; 7 bases align to TRBD1. The CDR3 has 17 residues. The J segment lost 0 bases and the V segment lost 3 bases, leaving 8 bases of the junction unmatched. Germline CDR1 SGHRS, CDR2 YFSETQ. The CDR3 bases are TGCGCCAGCAGCTCGTCACAGGGGATTACGAACACCGGGGAGCTGTTTTTT. The encoded protein is CASSSSQGITNTGELFF.

The V and J genes are TRBV6-5 and TRBJ2-3; 9 positions agree with TRBD2. Germline assignment: CDR1 MNHEY and CDR2 SVGAGI. The ends lost 6 bases at V and 2 bases at J; junction bases unmatched: 6. The CDR3 is 15 residues long. CDR3 sequence reads: CASRPIAGATDTQYF. In nucleotides, the CDR3 is TGTGCCAGCAGACCAATAGCGGGGGCCACAGATACGCAGTATTTT.